The 14 T cell receptor beta chains below come from one sample, sequenced in a study of blood T cells in healthy people across ages. For the second PCR, which ran for about 6 to 11 cycles, a sample-barcoded 5' primer and a J-beta primer mix were used. A single record per CDR3 protein comes from TCRdb applying MiXCR to the 5' RACE reads. The table includes 650,000 to 950,000 distinct CDR3 sequences, under 45% detected once. Sequencing used blood. All receptors derive from a man in his fifties or sixties in good health.

This chain connects TRBV27 to TRBJ1-1; D gene unclear. The CDR3 runs 13 residues. V was clipped by 7 bases and J by 3 bases, with 12 bases between them. Germline CDR1 MNHEY, CDR2 SMNVEV (reference sequence). The CDR3 region has the DNA TGTGCCAGCATCGGATCGGAGTACACTGAAGCTTTCTTT. This encodes CASIGSEYTEAFF.

There are a few counts of this clonotype. The chain uses TRBV20-1 and TRBJ2-1; tentatively, D is TRBD2 (5 bases). V was trimmed by 7 bases and J by 5 bases, leaving 15 bases between them. Germline V CDR1 and CDR2: DFQATT, SNEGSKA (reference sequence). The CDR3 is made up of 13 amino acids. This CDR3 reads CSVFRESHNEQFF. DNA for the CDR3: TGCAGTGTTTTCCGGGAATCCCACAATGAGCAGTTCTTC.

This clonotype was detected only a few times. The CDR3 sequence: CASSLVAGRNEKLFF. The CDR3 nucleotides are TGCGCCAGCAGCTTGGTGGCAGGACGGAATGAAAAACTGTTTTTT. This sequence joins TRBV5-1 and TRBJ1-4, with no clear D. The CDR3 is made up of 15 amino acids. V was shortened by 0 bases and J by 5 bases, with 11 bases between the two germline ends. The V gene's germline CDR1 is SGHRS and CDR2 YFSETQ.

This clonotype was observed many times. The gene calls are TRBV28 and TRBJ2-7; no clear D. In germline, CDR1 is MDHEN, CDR2 SYDVKM. The V and J ends lost 6 bases and 3 bases respectively, with 6 bases between them. The CDR3 loop spans 11 amino acids. The CDR3 region is CASSSVYEQYF. The CDR3 DNA is TGTGCCAGCAGCTCCGTCTACGAGCAGTACTTC.

The chain couples TRBV7-8 to TRBJ2-4; 8 bases fit TRBD1. The J call may be in error: the DNA end matches TRBJ2-7 better. This CDR3 region has 16 residues. The germline V gene has CDR1 SGHVS and CDR2 FQNEAQ. As DNA, the CDR3 is TGTGCCAGCAGCTTAGCAGGCAGGGGGCAGTTCTACGAGCAGTACTTC. Translating it yields CASSLAGRGQFYEQYF.

This clonotype showed up just a few times. The chain links TRBV4-3 to TRBJ2-7; D uncertain. There are 13 residues in the CDR3. Germline V lookup: CDR1 LGHNA, CDR2 YSLEER. V dropped 0 bases and J dropped 3 bases, with 6 bases sitting between them. In DNA, the CDR3 is TGCGCCAGCAGCCAAGAGAGGTACTACGAGCAGTACTTC. It specifies CASSQERYYEQYF.

This clonotype was seen only a few times. J is TRBJ2-5 and V is TRBV20-1; maybe TRBD2 (6 bases). V was trimmed by 6 bases and J by 3 bases, leaving 14 bases between them. Germline CDR1 reads DFQATT; CDR2 reads SNEGSKA (reference sequence). CDR3 length: 13 amino acids. The CDR3 sequence: CSAGSGLKETQYF. CDR3 nucleotides: TGCAGTGCAGGGTCGGGACTTAAAGAGACCCAGTACTTC.

This clonotype turned up a few times. This chain connects TRBV25-1 to TRBJ2-4; D call uncertain. Trimming shortened V by 6 bases and J by 0 bases, and 15 bases separated the two germline ends. Germline V lookup: CDR1 MGHDK, CDR2 SYGVNS. The CDR3 is 16 residues long. The CDR3: CASSTPSEIAKNIQYF. For the CDR3, the DNA is TGTGCCAGCAGCACTCCGTCAGAAATAGCCAAAAACATTCAGTACTTC. Looking up the rest from reference TRBV25-1 and TRBJ2-4 gives the full variable domain: EADIYQTPRYLVIGTGKKITLECSQTMGHDKMYWYQQDPGMELHLIHYSYGVNSTEKGDLSSESTVSRIRTEHFPLTLESARPSHTSQYLCASSTPSEIAKNIQYFGAGTRLSVL.

This clonotype showed up just a few times. V and J are TRBV7-8 and TRBJ2-7; 11 bases are shared with TRBD2. This CDR3 is built from 16 residues. V lost 5 bases to trimming and J lost 4 bases; unmatched junction nucleotides: 10. Germline CDR1 SGHVS, CDR2 FQNEAQ. The CDR3 DNA follows: TGTGCCAGCAGCCCTAAGACTAGCGGGATTCCTTACGAGCAGTACTTC. Encoded protein: CASSPKTSGIPYEQYF.

This clonotype was seen many times. The chain joins TRBV7-2 to TRBJ2-1; TRBD1 matches at 11 bases. Germline V gene data show CDR1 as SGHTA and CDR2 as FQGNSA. The CDR3 totals 15 residues. Unmatched junction bases numbered 5, after V lost 3 bases and J lost 7 bases. CDR3 sequence: CASSLDRGLRNEQFF. CDR3 nucleotide sequence: TGTGCCAGCAGCTTGGACAGGGGGCTGCGGAATGAGCAGTTCTTC.

The rearrangement uses TRBV28 and TRBJ2-5, with TRBD1 matching 7 bases. The germline CDR1 and CDR2 sequences are MDHEN and SYDVKM. The CDR3 runs to 15 residues. V shed 5 bases, J shed 5 bases, and the junction held 11 bases outside the gene matches. CDR3 loop: CASSLQRTGRETQYF. The CDR3 DNA follows: TGTGCCAGCAGTCTTCAGAGGACAGGTCGTGAGACCCAGTACTTC.

This chain links TRBV11-3 with TRBJ2-1; 7 bases line up with TRBD2. This CDR3 is built from 17 residues. Trimming at V came to 1 base and at J to 4 bases, leaving 10 bases not matched to a gene. Germline V gene data show CDR1 as SGHNT and CDR2 as YENEEA. The CDR3 region is CASSLGSRLAEYNEQFF. DNA for the CDR3: TGTGCCAGCAGCTTAGGGTCCAGACTAGCTGAATACAATGAGCAGTTCTTC.

The rearrangement uses TRBV10-3 and TRBJ2-3, with D perhaps TRBD1 (5 bases). V lost 6 bases and J lost 4, with 11 bases in between. The germline V gene has CDR1 ENHRY and CDR2 SYGVKD. This CDR3 has 13 residues. The CDR3 DNA sequence: TGTGCCATCAGGAAGAAAGGGGCAGATACGCAGTATTTT. It is translated as CAIRKKGADTQYF.

This clonotype was found a few times. The chain employs TRBV13 and TRBJ2-7; TRBD2 matches 7 bases. The germline V gene encodes CDR1 PRHDT and CDR2 FYEKMQ (reference sequence). The CDR3 spans 15 residues. Losses at the gene ends were 2 bases for V and 2 bases for J; bases not matched to a gene: 6. Here the CDR3 DNA reads TGTGCCAGCAGCTTATCGGGGGGAATGGCCTACGAGCAGTACTTC. Amino acid sequence: CASSLSGGMAYEQYF.